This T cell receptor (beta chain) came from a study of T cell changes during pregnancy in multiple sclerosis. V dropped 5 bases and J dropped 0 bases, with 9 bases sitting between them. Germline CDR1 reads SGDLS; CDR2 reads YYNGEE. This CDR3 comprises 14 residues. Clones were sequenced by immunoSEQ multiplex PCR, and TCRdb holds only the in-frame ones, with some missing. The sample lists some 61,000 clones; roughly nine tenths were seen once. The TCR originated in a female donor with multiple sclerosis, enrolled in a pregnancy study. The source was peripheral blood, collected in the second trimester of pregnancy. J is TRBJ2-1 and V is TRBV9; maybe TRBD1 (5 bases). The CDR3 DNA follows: TGTGCCAGCAGTCAGCAGGGCTCCTACAATGAGCAGTTCTTC. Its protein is CASSQQGSYNEQFF.